This T cell receptor (beta chain) emerged from a study of blood T cell repertoires in COVID-19. Participants spanned ages about 18 to 90 years and resided in about 24 US areas. Clinical history as reported by participants underpinned cohort assignment. Germline V gives CDR1 MNHEY, CDR2 SVGAGI. The CDR3 contains 12 residues. Deletions cut 8 bases from V and 1 base from J, with 5 bases between. The data were produced by immunoSEQ multiplex PCR, yet TCRdb's version contains in-frame clones alone and is incomplete. Here the sample spans 250,000 to 300,000 clones, more than 75% being singletons. This sequence was found in a man aged 18 to 35 who had recovered from COVID-19. The sample was PBMCs or T cells enriched from blood (not recorded which). The chain carries TRBV6-5 and TRBJ2-2; maybe TRBD2 (5 bases). For the CDR3, the DNA is TGTGCCAGCCGGGAGAACACCGGGGAGCTGTTTTTT. Amino acid sequence: CASRENTGELFF.